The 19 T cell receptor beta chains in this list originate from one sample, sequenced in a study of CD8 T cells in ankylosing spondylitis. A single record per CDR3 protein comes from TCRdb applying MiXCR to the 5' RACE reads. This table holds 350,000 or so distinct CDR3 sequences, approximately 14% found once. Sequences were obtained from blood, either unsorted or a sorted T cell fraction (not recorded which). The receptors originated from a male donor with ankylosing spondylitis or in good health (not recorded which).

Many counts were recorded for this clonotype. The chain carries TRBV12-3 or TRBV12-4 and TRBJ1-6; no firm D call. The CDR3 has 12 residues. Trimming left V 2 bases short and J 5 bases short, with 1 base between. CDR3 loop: CASSLNNSPLHF. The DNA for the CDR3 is TGTGCCAGCAGTTTAAATAATTCACCCCTCCACTTT.

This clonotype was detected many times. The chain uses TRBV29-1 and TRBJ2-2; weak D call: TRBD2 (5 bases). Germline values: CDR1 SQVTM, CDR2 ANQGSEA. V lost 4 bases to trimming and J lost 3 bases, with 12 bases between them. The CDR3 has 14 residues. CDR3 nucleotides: TGCAGCGTTGTATCTAGCCCATACACCGGGGAGCTGTTTTTT. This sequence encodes CSVVSSPYTGELFF.

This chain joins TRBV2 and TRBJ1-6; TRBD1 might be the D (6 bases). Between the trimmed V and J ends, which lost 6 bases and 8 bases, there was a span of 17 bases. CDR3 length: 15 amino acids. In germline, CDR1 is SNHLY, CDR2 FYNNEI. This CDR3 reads CASRHDRSWDSPLHF. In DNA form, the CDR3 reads TGTGCCAGCAGACACGACAGGAGCTGGGATTCACCCCTCCACTTT.

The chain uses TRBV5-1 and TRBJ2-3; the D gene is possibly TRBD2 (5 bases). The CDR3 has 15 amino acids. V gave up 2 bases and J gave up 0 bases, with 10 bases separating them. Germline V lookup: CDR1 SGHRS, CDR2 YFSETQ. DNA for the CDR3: TGCGCCAGCAGCTTTCCAGCGGCAAGCACAGATACGCAGTATTTT. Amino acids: CASSFPAASTDTQYF.

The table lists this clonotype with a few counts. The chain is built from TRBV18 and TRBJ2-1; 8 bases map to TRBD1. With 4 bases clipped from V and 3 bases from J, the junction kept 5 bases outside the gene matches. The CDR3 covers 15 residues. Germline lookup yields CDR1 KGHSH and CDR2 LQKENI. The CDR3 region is CASSLGTGHYNEQFF. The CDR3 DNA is TGTGCCAGCTCACTAGGGACAGGTCACTACAATGAGCAGTTCTTC.

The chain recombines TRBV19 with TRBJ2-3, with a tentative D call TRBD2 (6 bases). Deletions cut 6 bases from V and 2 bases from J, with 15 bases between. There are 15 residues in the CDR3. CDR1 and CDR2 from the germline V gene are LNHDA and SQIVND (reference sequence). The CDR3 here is CASRVGLSATDTQYF. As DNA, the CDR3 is TGTGCCAGTAGGGTGGGACTCTCCGCCACAGATACGCAGTATTTT.

The CDR3 coding sequence is TGCAGTGCTGGACTAGCGGGTTACAATGAGCAGTTCTTC. Encoded protein: CSAGLAGYNEQFF. The chain uses TRBV20-1 and TRBJ2-1, with 11 bases lining up with TRBD2. The CDR3 runs 13 residues. V lost 5 bases, J lost 4 bases, and 1 base stayed unmatched. Germline CDR1 and CDR2: DFQATT and SNEGSKA (reference sequence).

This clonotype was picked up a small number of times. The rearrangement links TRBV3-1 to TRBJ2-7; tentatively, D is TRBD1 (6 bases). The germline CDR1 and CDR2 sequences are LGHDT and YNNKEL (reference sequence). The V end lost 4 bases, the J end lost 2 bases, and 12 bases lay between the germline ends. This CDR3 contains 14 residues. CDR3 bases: TGTGCCAGCAGCCCAACAGGGTTTCCCTACGAGCAGTACTTC. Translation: CASSPTGFPYEQYF.

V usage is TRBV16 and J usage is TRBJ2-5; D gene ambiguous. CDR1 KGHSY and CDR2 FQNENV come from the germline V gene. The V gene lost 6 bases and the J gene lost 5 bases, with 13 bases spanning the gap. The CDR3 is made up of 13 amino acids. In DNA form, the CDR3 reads TGTGCCAGCAGTGGTACCCTCCGGGAGACCCAGTACTTC. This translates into CASSGTLRETQYF.

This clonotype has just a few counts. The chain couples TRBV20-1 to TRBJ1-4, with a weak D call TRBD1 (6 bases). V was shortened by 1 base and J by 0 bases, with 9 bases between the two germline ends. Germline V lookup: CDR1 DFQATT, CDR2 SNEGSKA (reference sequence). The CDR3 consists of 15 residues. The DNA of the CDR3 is TGCAGTGCTAGAGTACAGGGCACAACTAATGAAAAACTGTTTTTT. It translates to CSARVQGTTNEKLFF.

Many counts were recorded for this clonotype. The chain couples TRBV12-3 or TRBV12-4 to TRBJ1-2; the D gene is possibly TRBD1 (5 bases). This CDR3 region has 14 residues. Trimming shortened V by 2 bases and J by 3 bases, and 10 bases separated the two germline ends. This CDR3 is CASSLRGYDYGYTF. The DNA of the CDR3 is TGTGCCAGCAGTTTAAGGGGATATGACTATGGCTACACCTTC.

The CDR3 is CSGTGDFLNTDTQYF. For the CDR3, the DNA is TGCAGTGGCACAGGGGACTTCTTAAACACAGATACGCAGTATTTT. The J gene is TRBJ2-3, the V gene TRBV20-1; TRBD1 might be the D (7 bases). The ends were cut back, 7 bases at V and 2 bases at J, with 19 bases in the middle. The CDR3 contains 15 residues. CDR1 and CDR2 (germline): DFQATT, SNEGSKA (reference sequence).

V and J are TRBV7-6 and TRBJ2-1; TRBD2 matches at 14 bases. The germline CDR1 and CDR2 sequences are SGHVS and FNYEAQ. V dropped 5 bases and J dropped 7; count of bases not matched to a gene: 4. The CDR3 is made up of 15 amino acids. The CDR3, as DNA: TGTGCCAGCAGCGCCGGGACTAGCGGGAGTAATGAGCAGTTCTTC. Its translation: CASSAGTSGSNEQFF.

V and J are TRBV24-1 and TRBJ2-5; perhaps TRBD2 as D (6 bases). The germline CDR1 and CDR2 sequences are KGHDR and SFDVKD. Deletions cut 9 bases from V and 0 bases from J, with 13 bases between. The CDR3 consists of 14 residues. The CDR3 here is CATGVGEDQETQYF. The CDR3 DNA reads TGTGCCACCGGGGTCGGGGAGGACCAAGAGACCCAGTACTTC.

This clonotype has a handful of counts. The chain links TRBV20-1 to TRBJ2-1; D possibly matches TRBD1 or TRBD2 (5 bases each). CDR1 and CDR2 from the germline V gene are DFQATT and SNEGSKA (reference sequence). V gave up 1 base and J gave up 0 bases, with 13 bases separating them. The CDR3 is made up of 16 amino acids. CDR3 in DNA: TGCAGTGCTAGAGTAGAACCAGGGAGCTCCTACAATGAGCAGTTCTTC. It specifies CSARVEPGSSYNEQFF.

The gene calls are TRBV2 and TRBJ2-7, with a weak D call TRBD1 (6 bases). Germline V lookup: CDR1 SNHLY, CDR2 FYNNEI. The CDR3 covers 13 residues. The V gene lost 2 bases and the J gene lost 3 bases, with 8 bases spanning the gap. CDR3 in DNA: TGTGCCAGCAGTGAAAGGGGGAACTACGAGCAGTACTTC. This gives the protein CASSERGNYEQYF. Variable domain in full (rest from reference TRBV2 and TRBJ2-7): EPEVTQTPSHQVTQMGQEVILRCVPISNHLYFYWYRQILGQKVEFLVSFYNNEISEKSEIFDDQFSVERPDGSNFTLKIRSTKLEDSAMYFCASSERGNYEQYFGPGTRLTVT.

CDR3 bases: TGTGCCAGCAGCTTCCGGGACAGGGCCAATCAGCCCCAGCATTTT. The encoded protein is CASSFRDRANQPQHF. The chain couples TRBV5-6 to TRBJ1-5; 9 nucleotides align to TRBD1. The CDR3 has 15 residues. The germline CDR1 and CDR2 sequences are SGHDT and YYEEEE. V was clipped by 2 bases and J by 3 bases; unmatched bases: 3.

The CDR3, as DNA: TGCAGCGTTGAAGATCCCGCCAGGCGAGAGACCCAGTACTTC. Protein product: CSVEDPARRETQYF. The chain joins TRBV29-1 to TRBJ2-5; no definite D call. V was trimmed by 0 bases and J by 4 bases, leaving 12 bases between them. CDR3 length equals 14 residues. Germline loops: CDR1 SQVTM, CDR2 ANQGSEA.

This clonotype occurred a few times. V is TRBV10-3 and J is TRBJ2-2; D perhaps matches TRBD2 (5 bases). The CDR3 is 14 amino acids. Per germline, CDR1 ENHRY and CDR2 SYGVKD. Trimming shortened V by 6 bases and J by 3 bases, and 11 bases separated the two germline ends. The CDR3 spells CAIRGQRDTGELFF. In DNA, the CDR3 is TGTGCCATCAGGGGCCAGAGGGACACCGGGGAGCTGTTTTTT.